The sequence of this T cell receptor (beta chain) was determined in a study of T cells expressing NK-cell markers. Study at large: TCR beta repertoires came from sorted CD3+CD56+NKG2C+, CD3+CD56+NKG2C- and CD3+CD56-NKG2C+ T cells.

Looked up from germline, CDR1 is DFQATT and CDR2 is SNEGSKA (reference sequence). There are 15 residues in the CDR3. UMIs were included in TCR beta cDNA generated by 5'RACE template switching. From the 5' RACE reads, TCRdb lists one entry per CDR3 protein and no DNA. Its clone listing holds about 260,000 distinct CDR3 sequences. The chain recombines TRBV20-1 with TRBJ2-4; the D call from TCRdb, TRBD2, cannot be confirmed without DNA. This receptor was identified in a woman between 18 and 70 years old in good health. Sequencing was carried out using blood T cells: a sorted CD56 or NKG2C T cell subset, CD4+ or CD8+ T cells, or bulk PBMC T cells (not recorded which). The CDR3 sequence: CSASGTSLAKNIQYF.